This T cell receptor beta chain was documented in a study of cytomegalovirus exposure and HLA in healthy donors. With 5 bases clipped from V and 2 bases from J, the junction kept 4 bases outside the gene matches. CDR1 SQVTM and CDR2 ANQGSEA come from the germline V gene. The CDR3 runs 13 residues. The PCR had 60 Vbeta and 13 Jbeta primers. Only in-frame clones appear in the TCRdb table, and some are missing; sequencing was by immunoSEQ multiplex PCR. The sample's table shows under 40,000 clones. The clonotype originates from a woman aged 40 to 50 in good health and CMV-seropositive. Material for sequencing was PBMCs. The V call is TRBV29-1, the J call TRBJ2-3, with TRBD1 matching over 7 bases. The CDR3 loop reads CSVQGVVTDTQYF. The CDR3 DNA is TGCAGCGTTCAGGGGGTGGTCACAGATACGCAGTATTTT.